One sample yielded the 8 T cell receptor beta chains listed below, sequenced in a study of Ad26.COV2.S vaccination and SARS-CoV-2 variants. Treatment indicated: approximately 18 received Ad26.COV2.S at low or high dose, single or two shots; about 5 received placebo; per-sample allocation not given. Following the first vaccine or placebo injection, samples were taken on day 63. Only in-frame clones appear in the TCRdb table, and some are missing; sequencing was by immunoSEQ multiplex PCR. Here the sample spans more than 300,000 clones, around 85% being singletons. Sequenced here: peripheral blood, sampled in a trial of Ad26.COV2.S vaccine versus placebo. The receptors were sampled from a person aged 18-60 years who received the Ad26.COV2.S COVID-19 vaccine or a placebo.

The rearrangement links TRBV29-1 to TRBJ2-5, with TRBD2 matching 10 bases. This CDR3 comprises 14 residues. V lost 7 bases and J lost 4; bases outside the gene matches: 9. Germline V lookup: CDR1 SQVTM, CDR2 ANQGSEA. The CDR3 sequence: CSGSSGGAVETQYF. The CDR3 coding sequence is TGCAGCGGATCCAGCGGGGGGGCCGTAGAGACCCAGTACTTC. Based on the CDR3 plus reference TRBV29-1 and TRBJ2-5, the full variable domain is SAVISQKPSRDICQRGTSLTIQCQVDSQVTMMFWYRQQPGQSLTLIATANQGSEATYESGFVIDKFPISRPNLTFSTLTVSNMSPEDSSIYLCSGSSGGAVETQYFGPGTRLLVL.

V and J are TRBV5-5 and TRBJ1-6; the D gene is possibly TRBD1 (6 bases). V was shortened by 6 bases and J by 5 bases, with 18 bases between the two germline ends. CDR1 is SGHKS and CDR2 is YYEKEE in the germline V gene (reference sequence). CDR3 length: 16 residues. DNA of the CDR3: TGTGCCAGCACCAGCCGGGGGGGGCGGAATAATTCACCCCTCCACTTT. Translation gives CASTSRGGRNNSPLHF.

The J gene is TRBJ2-3, the V gene TRBV6-5; D gene unclear. Per the germline V gene, CDR1 is MNHEY and CDR2 is SVGAGI. V lost 1 base and J lost 0, with 8 bases in between. This CDR3 has 15 residues. CDR3 bases: TGTGCCAGCAGTTACTTGATGACTAGCACAGATACGCAGTATTTT. It yields the protein CASSYLMTSTDTQYF.

The chain is built from TRBV5-5 and TRBJ2-7; 12 bases are shared with TRBD1. The CDR3 runs to 16 residues. From germline, CDR1 is SGHKS and CDR2 YYEKEE (reference sequence). Trimming took 1 base from V and 6 from J; bases not matched to a gene: 8. CDR3 protein: CASSLSGTGGAGEQYF. The CDR3 bases are TGTGCCAGCAGCTTGAGTGGGACAGGGGGCGCGGGCGAGCAGTACTTC.

This chain connects TRBV9 to TRBJ1-4; unclear D gene. Deletions cut 4 bases from V and 0 bases from J, with 19 bases between. The CDR3 is 18 residues long. Germline V gene sequence: CDR1 SGDLS, CDR2 YYNGEE. In nucleotides, the CDR3 is TGTGCCAGCAGCCCCCAACTACCGGCTTCCACAACTAATGAAAAACTGTTTTTT. Protein: CASSPQLPASTTNEKLFF.

V usage is TRBV2 and J usage is TRBJ2-3; D ambiguous. The germline gives CDR1 SNHLY, CDR2 FYNNEI. V was shortened by 7 bases and J by 10 bases, with 18 bases between the two germline ends. The CDR3 is 13 residues long. This chain's CDR3 is CASKPPQLMAQYF. CDR3 sequence (DNA): TGTGCCAGCAAGCCACCCCAGCTCATGGCGCAGTATTTT.

V and J are TRBV28 and TRBJ2-7, with a possible D match to TRBD2 (5 bases). The V and J ends lost 2 bases and 6 bases respectively, with 11 bases between them. This CDR3 is built from 13 residues. CDR1 and CDR2 from the germline V gene are MDHEN and SYDVKM. This CDR3 reads CASSLRTLSEQYF. In nucleotides, the CDR3 is TGTGCCAGCAGTTTACGGACTTTGAGCGAGCAGTACTTC.

The V gene is TRBV7-8, the J gene TRBJ2-1; the D gene is possibly TRBD2 (5 bases). This CDR3 has 16 residues. The V gene lost 5 bases and the J gene lost 5 bases, with 19 bases spanning the gap. CDR1 is SGHVS, CDR2 FQNEAQ, per germline. The CDR3 loop is CASSPGGGRSHNEQFF. DNA of the CDR3: TGTGCCAGCAGCCCAGGAGGTGGGAGAAGCCACAATGAGCAGTTCTTC.